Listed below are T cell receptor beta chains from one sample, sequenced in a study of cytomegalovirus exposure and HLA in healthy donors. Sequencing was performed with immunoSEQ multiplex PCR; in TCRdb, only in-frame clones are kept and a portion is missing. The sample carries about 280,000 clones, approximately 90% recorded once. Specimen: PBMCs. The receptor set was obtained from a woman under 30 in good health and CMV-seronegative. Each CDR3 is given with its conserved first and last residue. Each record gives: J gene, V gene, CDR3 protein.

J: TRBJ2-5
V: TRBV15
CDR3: CATMGQSKVTQYF

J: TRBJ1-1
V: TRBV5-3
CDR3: CARSLMEGGATEAFF

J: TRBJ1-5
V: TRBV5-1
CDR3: CASSTGVGQPQHF

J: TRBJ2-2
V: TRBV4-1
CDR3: CASSPRGQGAGELFF

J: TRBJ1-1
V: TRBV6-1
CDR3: CASPQNTEAFF

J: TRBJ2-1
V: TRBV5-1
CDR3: CASTPGQVYNEQFF

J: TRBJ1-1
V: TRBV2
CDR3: CASSSLQQTEAFF

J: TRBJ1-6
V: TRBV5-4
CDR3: CASSLLYSSPLHF

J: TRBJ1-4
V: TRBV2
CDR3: CASKGPVDSEKLFF

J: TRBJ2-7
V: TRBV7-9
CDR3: CASTTYSAGQGGEQYF

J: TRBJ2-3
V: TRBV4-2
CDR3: CASSPWTATDTQYF

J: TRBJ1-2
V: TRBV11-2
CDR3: CASGGTGVGYGYTF

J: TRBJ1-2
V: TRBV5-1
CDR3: CASSPAGGGVLYGYTF

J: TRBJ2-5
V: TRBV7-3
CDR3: CASSTRGRETQYF

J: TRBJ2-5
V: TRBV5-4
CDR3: CASSPGGFEETQYF

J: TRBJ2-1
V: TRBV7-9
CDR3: CASTPATGDEQFF

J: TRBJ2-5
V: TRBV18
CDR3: CASSPSASGGGLETQYF

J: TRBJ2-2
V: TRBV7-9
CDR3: CSSRRGANMGNTGELFF

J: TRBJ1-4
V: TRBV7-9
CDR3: CSSSSSGSETPLFF

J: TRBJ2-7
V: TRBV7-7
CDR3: CASSSPRTGSSPYEQYF

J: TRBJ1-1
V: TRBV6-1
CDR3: CASSDGPNGGTEAFF

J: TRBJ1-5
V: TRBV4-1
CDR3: CASSLGPGQPQHF

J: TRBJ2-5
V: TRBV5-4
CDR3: CASSDTRWTAQYF

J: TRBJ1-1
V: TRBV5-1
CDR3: CASSLGRGPTSNTEAFF

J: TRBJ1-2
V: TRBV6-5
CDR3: CASSYSMKVGAGYTF

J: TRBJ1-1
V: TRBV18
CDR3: CASMDRPTSGNTEAFF

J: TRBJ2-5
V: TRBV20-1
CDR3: CSARPRESQYF

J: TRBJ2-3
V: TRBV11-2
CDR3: CASRGGTQYF

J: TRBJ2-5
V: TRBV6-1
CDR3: CASRDRDRETQYF

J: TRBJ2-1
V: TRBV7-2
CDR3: CASRRPGQGTNEQFF

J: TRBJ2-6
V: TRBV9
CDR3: CASSVWASGGDLSGANVLTF

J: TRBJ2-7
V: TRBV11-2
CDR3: CASSFGQGRTYEQYF

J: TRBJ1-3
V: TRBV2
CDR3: CASSRAPGNTIYF

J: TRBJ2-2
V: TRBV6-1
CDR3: CASRGTVNTGELFF

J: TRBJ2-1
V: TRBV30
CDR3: CAATRWGTSDEQFF

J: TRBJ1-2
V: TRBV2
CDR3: CARWSPSYSGGDYGYTF

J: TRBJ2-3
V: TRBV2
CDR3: CASAGQTDTQYF

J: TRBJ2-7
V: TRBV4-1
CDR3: CASSQADDLQEQYF

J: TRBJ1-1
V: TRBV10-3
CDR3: CAIRRETALTEAFF

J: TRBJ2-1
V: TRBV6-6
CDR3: CASSLGTHRYNEQFF

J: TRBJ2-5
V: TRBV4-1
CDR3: CASSRLGAVGETQYF

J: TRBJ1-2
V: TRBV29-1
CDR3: CSVDSNYGYTF

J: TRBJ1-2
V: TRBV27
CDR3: CASSEFQGARGYTF